The 21 T cell receptor beta chains below were found in one sample sequenced in a study of T cell responses to AZD1222 COVID-19 vaccine. Using immunoSEQ multiplex PCR, the repertoire was profiled, and TCRdb retains in-frame clones only, with some absent. The sample comprises 180,000 or so clones, just over 90% of which are singletons, and approximately 1.8% rests with the top ten. Source: peripheral blood, taken 28 days after the second AZD1222 dose. These receptors were taken from an adult who received the AZD1222 COVID-19 vaccine.

V gene TRBV19 combines with J gene TRBJ1-1, with D perhaps matching TRBD1 (6 bases). V was cut by 5 bases and J by 4 bases, with 11 bases left in between. This CDR3 region has 13 residues. Germline V lookup: CDR1 LNHDA, CDR2 SQIVND (reference sequence). CDR3 sequence (DNA): TGTGCCAGTAGTCCGTACAGGGCCACTGAAGCTTTCTTT. As protein: CASSPYRATEAFF.

The chain has TRBV29-1 and TRBJ1-3, with D possibly being TRBD1 (5 bases). V shed 1 base and J shed 1 base, with 8 bases lying between them. Germline assignment: CDR1 SQVTM and CDR2 ANQGSEA. CDR3 length equals 14 residues. CDR3 DNA: TGCAGCGTTGAAGCGGGGCGTTCTGGAAACACCATATATTTT. Encoded protein: CSVEAGRSGNTIYF.

The table lists this clone with a count of one. The gene calls are TRBV21-1 and TRBJ1-5. TRBV21-1 is given as a pseudogene. The CDR3 consists of 14 residues. CDR3 bases: TGTGCCAGCAGCAAATCCTCCCCAAGGAGACCCCAGCATTTT. Amino acids: CASSKSSPRRPQHF.

The genes are TRBV9 and TRBJ2-7; TRBD2 is a possible D gene (5 bases). The germline V gene encodes CDR1 SGDLS and CDR2 YYNGEE. Trimming shortened V by 0 bases and J by 0 bases, and 10 bases separated the two germline ends. This CDR3 spans 15 amino acids. The CDR3 coding sequence is TGTGCCAGCAGCGTAGACTTGGGGAGCTCCTACGAGCAGTACTTC. Translation: CASSVDLGSSYEQYF.

The genes are TRBV30 and TRBJ2-3, with D perhaps TRBD1 (7 bases). CDR3 length equals 16 residues. In germline, CDR1 is GTSNPN, CDR2 SVGIG (reference sequence). Between the trimmed V and J ends, which lost 3 bases and 2 bases, there was a span of 18 bases. The CDR3 sequence is CAWSRGADTTTDTQYF. In nucleotides, the CDR3 is TGTGCCTGGAGCAGGGGGGCGGACACTACCACAGATACGCAGTATTTT.

The sample holds one count of this clone. The rearrangement uses TRBV5-4 and TRBJ1-4; no clear D gene. The CDR3 runs to 14 residues. Germline CDR1 is SGHNT and CDR2 is YYREEE (reference sequence). V was cut by 4 bases and J by 1 base, with 8 bases left in between. The CDR3 here is CASSPGVTNEKLFF. In nucleotides, the CDR3 is TGTGCCAGCAGCCCTGGGGTAACTAATGAAAAACTGTTTTTT.

CDR3: CAWSDPRGHQVDTQYF. In DNA form, the CDR3 reads TGTGCCTGGAGCGATCCGAGGGGACACCAGGTGGATACGCAGTATTTT. The chain carries TRBV30 and TRBJ2-3; a possible D gene is TRBD1 (6 bases). The CDR3 spans 16 residues. V was trimmed by 3 bases and J by 6 bases, leaving 22 bases between them. Per the germline V gene, CDR1 is GTSNPN and CDR2 is SVGIG (reference sequence).

J is TRBJ2-2 and V is TRBV19; weak D call: TRBD1 (6 bases). The CDR3 has 15 amino acids. V was clipped by 5 bases and J by 4 bases, with 14 bases between them. In germline, CDR1 is LNHDA, CDR2 SQIVND (reference sequence). CDR3 bases: TGTGCCAGTAGTTCACAGGGTTTCGGCACCGGGGAGCTGTTTTTT. This codes for CASSSQGFGTGELFF.

CDR3 loop: CASSLVPSSNEQFF. The CDR3 DNA reads TGTGCCAGCAGCTTAGTGCCCAGCAGCAATGAGCAGTTCTTC. V is TRBV7-2 and J is TRBJ2-1; the D is unclear. V dropped 1 base and J dropped 6 bases, with 10 bases sitting between them. The V gene's germline CDR1 is SGHTA and CDR2 FQGNSA. The CDR3 runs to 14 residues.

The J gene is TRBJ2-3, the V gene TRBV14; 7 bases agree with TRBD2. Germline CDR1 SGHDN, CDR2 FVKESK. The CDR3 runs 16 residues. Losses at the gene ends were 4 bases for V and 4 bases for J; bases not matched to a gene: 11. Written as DNA, the CDR3 is TGTGCCAGCAGCCCGGGGGACGGGAGGTTATCAGATACGCAGTATTTT. Translating gives CASSPGDGRLSDTQYF.

The CDR3 nucleotides are TGTGCCAGCAGCAACTATCCGCGGGATAGGGACACTGAAGCTTTCTTT. It encodes CASSNYPRDRDTEAFF. J is TRBJ1-1 and V is TRBV7-2; D uncertain. This CDR3 is built from 16 residues. The germline V gene encodes CDR1 SGHTA and CDR2 FQGNSA. Trimming removed 5 bases at V and 3 bases at J, with 19 bases between.

This chain connects TRBV14 to TRBJ1-1; 8 bases are shared with TRBD1. V gave up 0 bases and J gave up 1 base; unmatched junction bases: 10. Germline V gene lookup returns CDR1 SGHDN and CDR2 FVKESK. The CDR3 loop spans 18 amino acids. The CDR3 here is CASSQEGQGASWNTEAFF. Here the CDR3 DNA reads TGTGCCAGCAGCCAAGAGGGGCAGGGGGCCTCGTGGAACACTGAAGCTTTCTTT.

Note on this clone: Other DNA variants within this sample encode the same CDR3. This sequence joins TRBV4-1 and TRBJ2-5; D is possibly TRBD1 (5 bases). CDR1 and CDR2 from the germline V gene are MGHRA and YSYEKL. CDR3 size: 15 residues. V lost 1 base and J 0 bases, leaving 9 bases between the germline ends. The CDR3 loop reads CASSQGRVDQETQYF. The CDR3 region has the DNA TGCGCCAGCAGCCAAGGCAGGGTCGACCAAGAGACCCAGTACTTC.

The chain joins TRBV7-3 to TRBJ2-5; 9 bases are a match to TRBD1. V lost 2 bases, J lost 5 bases, and 9 bases stayed unmatched. The CDR3 runs to 16 residues. Germline V gene data show CDR1 as SGHTA and CDR2 as FQGTGA. The CDR3 nucleotides are TGTGCCAGCAGCTTAGACCCGGGACAGGGCAGGGAGACCCAGTACTTC. Translation gives CASSLDPGQGRETQYF.

With regard to this clone: Distinct nucleotide sequences in the sample also encode this CDR3. The chain is built from TRBV6-2 or TRBV6-3 and TRBJ1-5; D ambiguous. The CDR3 consists of 14 residues. Germline CDR1 and CDR2: MNHEY and SVGEGT. V was shortened by 4 bases and J by 0 bases, with 7 bases between the two germline ends. In nucleotides, the CDR3 is TGTGCCAGCAGTTCCTCGGGTAGCAATCAGCCCCAGCATTTT. Amino acids: CASSSSGSNQPQHF.

The chain combines TRBV19 with TRBJ2-3; TRBD1 is a possible D gene (6 bases). Germline V CDR1 and CDR2: LNHDA, SQIVND (reference sequence). V was shortened by 3 bases and J by 0 bases, with 10 bases between the two germline ends. This CDR3 contains 15 residues. The CDR3 region is CASSMAGVSTDTQYF. CDR3 coding DNA: TGTGCCAGTAGTATGGCAGGGGTAAGCACAGATACGCAGTATTTT.

The chain is built from TRBV19 and TRBJ2-5, with 7 bases lining up with TRBD2. Germline V gene sequence: CDR1 LNHDA, CDR2 SQIVND (reference sequence). This CDR3 is 16 amino acids long. The junction had 14 bases not matched to a gene; V was cut back by 3 bases and J by 7 bases. CDR3: CASSMSYLGGKLTQYF. CDR3 in DNA: TGTGCCAGTAGTATGAGTTACCTGGGGGGGAAGTTGACCCAGTACTTC.

This chain connects TRBV2 to TRBJ1-5; TRBD1 matches at 7 bases. Germline lookup yields CDR1 SNHLY and CDR2 FYNNEI. The CDR3 is 15 amino acids. The V gene end was trimmed by 7 bases and the J gene end by 5 bases; junction bases not matched to a gene: 11. The CDR3, as DNA: TGTGCCAGCAATCACCAGAACACAGGGGATCAGCCCCAGCATTTT. Its protein is CASNHQNTGDQPQHF.

The CDR3 DNA reads as TGTGCCAGTAGTATCGCGGGGATATTTAACTATGGCTACACCTTC. Its protein is CASSIAGIFNYGYTF. The rearrangement uses TRBV19 and TRBJ1-2; no clear D gene. CDR3 length: 15 amino acids. V lost 3 bases to trimming and J lost 1 base, with 12 bases between them. Germline CDR1 LNHDA, CDR2 SQIVND (reference sequence).

This clone appeared once. The genes are TRBV7-9 and TRBJ1-2; D uncertain. The germline V gene encodes CDR1 SEHNR and CDR2 FQNEAQ (reference sequence). Trimming removed 1 base from V and 6 bases from J, with 0 bases in between. The CDR3 totals 10 residues. CDR3 in amino acids: CASSLDGYTF. In DNA form, the CDR3 reads TGTGCCAGCAGCTTAGATGGCTACACCTTC.

The chain joins TRBV4-1 to TRBJ1-1; 7 bases fit TRBD1. CDR1 is MGHRA, CDR2 YSYEKL, per germline. This CDR3 has 14 residues. J was trimmed by 4 bases and V by 7 bases; bases with no gene match: 9. Written as DNA, the CDR3 is TGCGCCAGCACCTTTCGACAGGGCGGCACTGAAGCTTTCTTT. It translates to CASTFRQGGTEAFF.